What follows describes a single T cell receptor beta chain. Its target is not known. The data originate from a study of persistence of HIV-infected CD4 T cells. Study results and caveats: Antigen-responding cells were enriched for degenerate expanded CDR3beta sequences.

Nonspecific anti-CD3/anti-CD28 bead stimulation represents the broad CD4+ T cell repertoire. CD4+ T cells upregulating both CD40 ligand and CD69 were sorted as responding cells. The libraries were made with immunoSEQ version 4 in survey mode. Each sample used up to roughly 1 ug genomic DNA diluted to around 10 ng/uL. The method was immunoSEQ multiplex PCR; TCRdb's version includes in-frame clones alone and lacks a portion of them. The repertoire consists of 35,000 to 55,000 clones, with roughly nine tenths occurring once and the leading ten covering 0.45% to 0.5%. V dropped 3 bases and J dropped 12; count of bases not matched to a gene: 4. The germline gives CDR1 KGHDR, CDR2 SFDVKD. This CDR3 comprises 12 residues.

This TCR derives from an adult woman with HIV who was CMV-seropositive. The chain has TRBV24-1 and TRBJ2-4; 7 bases fit TRBD1. Sample: CD4+ T cells sorted from PBMCs after approximately 19-hour stimulation, taken from a patient who received antiretroviral therapy. CDR3 sequence: CATSDPGQTQYF. CDR3 DNA sequence: TGTGCCACCAGTGATCCGGGACAGACTCAGTACTTC.